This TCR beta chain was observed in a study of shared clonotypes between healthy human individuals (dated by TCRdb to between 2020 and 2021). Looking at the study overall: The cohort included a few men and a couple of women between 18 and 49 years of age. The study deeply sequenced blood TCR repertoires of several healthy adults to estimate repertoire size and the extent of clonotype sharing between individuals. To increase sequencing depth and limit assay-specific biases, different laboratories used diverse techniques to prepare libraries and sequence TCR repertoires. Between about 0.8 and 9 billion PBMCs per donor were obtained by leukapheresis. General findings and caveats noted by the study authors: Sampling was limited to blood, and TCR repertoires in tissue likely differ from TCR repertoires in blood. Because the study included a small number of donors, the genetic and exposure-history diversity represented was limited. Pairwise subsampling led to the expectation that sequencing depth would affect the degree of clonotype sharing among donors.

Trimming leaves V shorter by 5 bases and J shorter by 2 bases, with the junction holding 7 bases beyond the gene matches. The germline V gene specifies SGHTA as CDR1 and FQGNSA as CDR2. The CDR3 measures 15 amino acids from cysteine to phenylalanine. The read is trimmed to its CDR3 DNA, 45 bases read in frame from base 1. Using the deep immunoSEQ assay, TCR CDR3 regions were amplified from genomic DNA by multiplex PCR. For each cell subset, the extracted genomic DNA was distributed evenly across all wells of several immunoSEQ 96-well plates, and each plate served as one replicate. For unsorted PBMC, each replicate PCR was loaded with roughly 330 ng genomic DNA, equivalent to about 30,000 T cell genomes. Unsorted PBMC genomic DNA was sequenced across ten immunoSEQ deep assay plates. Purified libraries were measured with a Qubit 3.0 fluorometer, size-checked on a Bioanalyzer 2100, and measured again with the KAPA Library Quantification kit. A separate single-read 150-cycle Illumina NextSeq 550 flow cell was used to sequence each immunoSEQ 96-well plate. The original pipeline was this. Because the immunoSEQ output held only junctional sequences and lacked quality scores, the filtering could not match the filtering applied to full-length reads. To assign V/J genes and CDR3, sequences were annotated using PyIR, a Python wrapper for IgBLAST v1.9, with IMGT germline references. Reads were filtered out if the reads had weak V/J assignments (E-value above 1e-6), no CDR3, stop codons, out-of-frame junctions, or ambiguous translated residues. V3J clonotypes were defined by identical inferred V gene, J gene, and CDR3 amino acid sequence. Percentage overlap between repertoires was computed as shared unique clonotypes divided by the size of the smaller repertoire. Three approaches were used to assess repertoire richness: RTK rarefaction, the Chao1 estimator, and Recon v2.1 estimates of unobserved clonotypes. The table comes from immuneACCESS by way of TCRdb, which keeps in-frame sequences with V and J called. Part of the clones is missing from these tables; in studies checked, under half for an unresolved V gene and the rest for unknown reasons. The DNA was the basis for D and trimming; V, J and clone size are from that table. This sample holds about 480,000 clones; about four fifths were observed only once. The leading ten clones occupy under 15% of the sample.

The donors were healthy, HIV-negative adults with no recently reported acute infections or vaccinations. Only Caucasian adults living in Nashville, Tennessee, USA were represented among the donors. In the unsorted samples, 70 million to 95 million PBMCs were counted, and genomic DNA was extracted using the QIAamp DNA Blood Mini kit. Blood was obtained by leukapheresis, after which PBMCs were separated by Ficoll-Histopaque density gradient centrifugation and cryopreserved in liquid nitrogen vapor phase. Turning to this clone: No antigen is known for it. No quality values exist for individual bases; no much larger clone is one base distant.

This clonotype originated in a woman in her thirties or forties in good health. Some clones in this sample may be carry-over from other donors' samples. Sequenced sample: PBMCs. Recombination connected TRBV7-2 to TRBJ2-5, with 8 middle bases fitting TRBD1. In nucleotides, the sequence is TGTGCCAGCAGCGAGATGGGACAGGCTCAAGAGACCCAGTACTTC. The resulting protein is CASSEMGQAQETQYF.